These 11 T cell receptor beta chains originate from one sample sequenced in a study of T-cell memory formation after mild COVID-19. MiXCR, applied by TCRdb to the 5' RACE reads, yields one record per CDR3 protein. The sample lists 100,000 to 150,000 distinct CDR3 sequences, over 15% seen once, with around 4.8% in the top ten. Sequenced sample: PBMCs or a T cell subset sorted from them (not recorded which). Every receptor here comes from a man aged 18-30 years who had mild COVID-19 (a few samples of this study predate the infection). Cell type and time point are not known.

This chain connects TRBV5-4 to TRBJ2-1, with 10 nucleotides matching TRBD1. The germline CDR1 and CDR2 sequences are SGHNT and YYREEE (reference sequence). There are 16 residues in the CDR3. J gave up 8 bases and V 5 bases, and 13 bases lay outside the gene matches. The CDR3 loop reads CASSSLSGTGVDEQFF. DNA of the CDR3: TGTGCCAGCAGTTCCCTATCCGGGACAGGGGTGGATGAGCAGTTCTTC.

This chain uses TRBV9 with TRBJ1-1; D not certain. The CDR3 is 16 residues long. Per germline, CDR1 SGDLS and CDR2 YYNGEE. V lost 4 bases and J lost 5, with 21 bases in between. The CDR3 protein is CASSPLQISAATEAFF. The CDR3 bases are TGTGCCAGCAGCCCCCTTCAAATTTCAGCGGCAACTGAAGCTTTCTTT.

The chain employs TRBV5-5 and TRBJ2-1, with 11 nucleotides matching TRBD2. Per germline, CDR1 SGHKS and CDR2 YYEKEE (reference sequence). The CDR3 contains 18 residues. Trimming cost V 0 bases and J 0 bases; bases outside gene matches: 5. The CDR3 region is CASSLELAGVSSYNEQFF. DNA of the CDR3: TGTGCCAGCAGCTTGGAACTAGCGGGGGTAAGCTCCTACAATGAGCAGTTCTTC.

There are a few counts of this clonotype. V usage is TRBV6-2 or TRBV6-3 and J usage is TRBJ2-7; perhaps TRBD2 as D (6 bases). Trimming left V 5 bases short and J 9 bases short, with 17 bases between. The CDR3 spans 13 residues. Germline V gene sequence: CDR1 MNHEY, CDR2 SVGEGT. CDR3 protein: CASSRIGGLGQYV. CDR3 sequence (DNA): TGTGCCAGCAGTCGCATCGGAGGGCTTGGGCAGTACGTC.

The chain has TRBV5-4 and TRBJ2-7, with a weak D call TRBD1 (5 bases). Trimming removed 4 bases from V and 3 bases from J, with 20 bases in between. This CDR3 comprises 16 residues. The germline CDR1 and CDR2 sequences are SGHNT and YYREEE (reference sequence). The CDR3 DNA reads TGTGCCAGCAGCGCCACCACAGGTGGGGTAATCTACGAGCAGTACTTC. This codes for CASSATTGGVIYEQYF.

The CDR3 spells CASSDTGTYQPQHF. DNA for the CDR3: TGTGCCAGCAGCGATACCGGGACATATCAGCCCCAGCATTTT. The chain joins TRBV7-9 to TRBJ1-5; possibly TRBD1 for D (6 bases). The CDR3 length is 14 residues. Germline V gene sequence: CDR1 SEHNR, CDR2 FQNEAQ (reference sequence). Trimming removed 5 bases at V and 5 bases at J, with 13 bases between.

Ten or more counts support this clonotype. The chain joins TRBV5-1 to TRBJ2-1; no definite D call. The ends were cut back, 2 bases at V and 0 bases at J, with 12 bases in the middle. The CDR3 extends over 16 amino acids. In germline, CDR1 is SGHRS, CDR2 YFSETQ. The CDR3 loop reads CASSFTRSSSYNEQFF. DNA for the CDR3: TGCGCCAGCAGCTTTACCCGATCGAGCTCCTACAATGAGCAGTTCTTC. The entire variable domain, with the rest obtained from reference TRBV5-1 and TRBJ2-1, is as follows: KAGVTQTPRYLIKTRGQQVTLSCSPISGHRSVSWYQQTPGQGLQFLFEYFSETQRNKGNFPGRFSGRQFSNSRSEMNVSTLELGDSALYLCASSFTRSSSYNEQFFGPGTRLTVL.

This clonotype was seen a few times. V is TRBV12-3 or TRBV12-4 and J is TRBJ1-4; possibly TRBD1 for D (5 bases). CDR3 length: 12 amino acids. Trimming cost V 6 bases and J 3 bases, with 5 bases left between them. The CDR3, as DNA: TGTGCCAGCAGGGGGCCTAATGAAAAACTGTTTTTT. This gives the protein CASRGPNEKLFF.

The chain combines TRBV5-1 with TRBJ1-2; D possibly corresponds to TRBD1 (5 bases). The CDR3 consists of 15 residues. V lost 0 bases and J 1 base, leaving 10 bases between the germline ends. The germline V gene encodes CDR1 SGHRS and CDR2 YFSETQ. The CDR3 here is CASSLGGHINYGYTF. The DNA for the CDR3 is TGCGCCAGCAGCTTGGGGGGCCACATTAACTATGGCTACACCTTC.

The genes are TRBV28 and TRBJ2-1; D uncertain. CDR3 length: 13 residues. V was clipped by 6 bases and J by 6 bases, with 12 bases between them. Germline assignment: CDR1 MDHEN and CDR2 SYDVKM. CDR3 region: CASRRWTVNEQFF. Written as DNA, the CDR3 is TGTGCCAGCAGACGTTGGACGGTCAATGAGCAGTTCTTC.

CDR3 region: CASSPRQGTGELFF. The CDR3, as DNA: TGTGCCAGCAGCCCGCGACAGGGAACCGGGGAGCTGTTTTTT. The chain uses TRBV7-6 and TRBJ2-2; 7 bases match TRBD1. V lost 5 bases to trimming and J lost 5 bases; unmatched junction nucleotides: 5. CDR3 length: 14 residues. CDR1 and CDR2 from the germline V gene are SGHVS and FNYEAQ.